This T cell receptor beta chain was sequenced in a study of CXCR3-negative and CXCR3-positive naive CD8 T cells (dated by TCRdb to about 2019). Notes on the research overall: In total, 120 million to 150 million TRB reads were obtained, corresponding to roughly 1.5 +/- 0.3 million reads per library. Diversity and physicochemical repertoire analyses covered approximately 10 donors pooled from two independent experiments. Naive subsets from about five donors and memory cells from 3 donors were included in the TRBV-TRBJ cluster analysis.

As encoded in the germline V gene (reference sequence), CDR1 is SEHNR while CDR2 is FQNEAQ. Including the terminal cysteine and phenylalanine, the CDR3 comprises 16 residues. DNA was not recorded. The sequencing machine was a NextSeq 550. The Human TCR Profiling Kit (MiLaboratory) was used to make UMI-labeled 5' RACE TRB cDNA libraries. The full amount of extracted RNA was used for cDNA synthesis, and the full amount of resulting cDNA was used for PCR amplification. Libraries were prepared in parallel with an identical number of PCR cycles. Under the source paper's analysis protocol: With a minimum of two reads required per UMI, MIGEC and MiXCR pulled out about 57,000 +/- 9,900 unique UMI-labeled TRB cDNA molecules from each library. On average, each library contained about 40,000 +/- 10,000 functional in-frame TRB CDR3 nucleotide clonotypes without stop codons. After each sample was downsampled to 5000 UMI-labeled TRB molecules, VDJtools was used to calculate diversity metrics such as normalized Shannon-Wiener and Chao1. VDJtools computed clonotype-size-weighted physicochemical properties of the central five CDR3 residues: interaction energy, strength, volume and Kidera factor 4. Through TCRdb reprocessing, the reads give one entry per CDR3 protein sequence; DNA is omitted. What appears here as the V and J calls and clone size reflects TCRdb's work, not the paper's. The sample table on file contains some 130,000 distinct CDR3 sequences. 0.59% of the sample belongs to the ten largest clones.

A word on this clonotype: Its recognized antigen is unknown.

General study outcomes and caveats: CXCR3 expression partially decreased after cryopreservation, so most assays used freshly isolated PBMCs. Within the same donor, TRBV-TRBJ usage looked similar between naive CXCR3-negative and CXCR3-positive cells, but memory cells had distinct patterns. TRB CDR3s from CXCR3-positive naive cells showed higher hydrophobicity (lower Kidera factor 4), lower energy, and higher strength and volume indices than CXCR3-negative naive cells. Because surface CD5, which is linked to self-reactivity in mice, was comparable between the naive subsets, TCR interaction strength was also inferred from the physicochemical properties of TRB CDR3s. Repertoire diversity was comparably high in both naive subsets but much lower in memory CD8+ T cells.

For each CD8+ T cell subset, flow sorting was done in triplicate, and roughly 320,000 cells per subset went directly into RLT lysis buffer. To exclude memory contaminants, naive CD8+ T cells were stringently defined as CD45RO-CCR7+CD27+CD95-. Using standard density gradient centrifugation, peripheral blood mononuclear cells were isolated from buffy coats. A FACSAria III was used to flow-sort naive CXCR3-negative and CXCR3-positive CD8+ T cells. An RNeasy Mini Kit was used to extract total RNA from the sorted cells. This TCR was sampled from a human donor in good health. Some clones in this sample may be carry-over from other donors' samples. This receptor chain uses TRBV7-9 and TRBJ2-1; the TCRdb D gene call, TRBD2, has no DNA to confirm it. Sequencing was carried out using naive CXCR3+ CD8+ T cells from blood. What this sample's cell subset or site label stands for: CD45RO-CCR7+CD27+CD95- naive CD8+ T cells expressing CXCR3 (TNR3+). The encoded CDR3 is CASSLVGTSGRNEQFF.